These T cell receptor beta chains were read from a single sample in a study of T cell responses to AZD1222 COVID-19 vaccine. Profiled with immunoSEQ multiplex PCR; TCRdb holds only in-frame clones, not every one. The profile covers 75,000 to 100,000 clones, with roughly nine tenths appearing a single time and roughly 1.7% taken by the ten largest. The source material was peripheral blood, sampled on day 0 of AZD1222 vaccination. Receptor source: an adult in good health. CDR3s include the opening cysteine and the closing phenylalanine or tryptophan. Fields, in order: J gene, clone size, V gene, D gene, CDR3 DNA, CDR3 protein. D genes are given only for firm matches. Clone size, where shown, is once, few, many, or a class for clones that have expanded.

TRBJ2-1,once,TRBV19,TRBD2,TGTGCCAGTAGTGGGACTAGCGGGACCGGCTACAATGAGCAGTTCTTC,CASSGTSGTGYNEQFF
TRBJ1-6,NA,TRBV9,TRBD1,TGTGCCAGCAGCTCAGGGGGCATCACACCCCTCCACTTT,CASSSGGITPLHF
TRBJ1-6,NA,TRBV2,NA,TGTGCCAGCACCCAGGAGGCAAGCTCCTATAATTCACCCCTCCACTTT,CASTQEASSYNSPLHF
TRBJ1-3,NA,TRBV5-1,NA,TGCGCCAGCAGCTTGAGTGGAGCAGGGGAGGGAAACACCATATATTTT,CASSLSGAGEGNTIYF
TRBJ2-1,NA,TRBV19,NA,TGTGCCAGTAGACTGGGCAGCAATGAGCAGTTCTTC,CASRLGSNEQFF
TRBJ1-1,few,TRBV27,NA,TGTGCCAGCAGTTTTACACAGAACACTGAAGCTTTCTTT,CASSFTQNTEAFF
TRBJ1-1,NA,TRBV19,NA,TGTGCCAGTAGGGTTACGCCCGGGGGTTTAACTGAAGCTTTCTTT,CASRVTPGGLTEAFF
TRBJ1-1,NA,TRBV7-9,NA,TGTGCCAGCAGCTTAGTCGGGATCACTGAAGCTTTCTTT,CASSLVGITEAFF
TRBJ1-1,NA,TRBV7-9,NA,TGTGCCAGCAGCTTACTGTCTGGATCTGAAGCTTTCTTT,CASSLLSGSEAFF
TRBJ1-1,NA,TRBV7-9,NA,TGTGCCAGCAGCCTCGAAGGGCCCTCGAGGGGAGCTTTCTTT,CASSLEGPSRGAFF
TRBJ2-7,NA,TRBV4-3,NA,TGCGCCAGCAGCCAAGATTGGACAGAAGAAACCTACGAGCAGTACTTC,CASSQDWTEETYEQYF
TRBJ2-7,NA,TRBV29-1,TRBD1,TGCAGCGCTCAAGCAAGCACAGGGGGCAGGTACGAGCAGTACTTC,CSAQASTGGRYEQYF
TRBJ2-7,NA,TRBV10-3,NA,TGTGCCATCAGTGGCTCACGCGGGGACAGCTCCTACGAGCAGTACTTC,CAISGSRGDSSYEQYF
TRBJ1-1,few,TRBV28,NA,TGTGCCAGCAGACCAAATTTGGGTAACACTGAAGCTTTCTTT,CASRPNLGNTEAFF
TRBJ1-5,NA,TRBV2,NA,TGTGCCAGCAGTGGGAGTGCCGTTTATCAGCCCCAGCATTTT,CASSGSAVYQPQHF
TRBJ2-1,once,TRBV5-6,NA,TGTGCCAGCAGCTTGTTTGCGAGCTCCTACAATGAGCAGTTCTTC,CASSLFASSYNEQFF
TRBJ2-7,NA,TRBV6-1,TRBD1,TGTGCCAGCAGTGAGGGGGACAGCTCCTACGAGCAGTACTTC,CASSEGDSSYEQYF
TRBJ1-5,NA,TRBV7-2,NA,TGTGCCAGCAGCTCCCGAGGGGATCAGCCCCAGCATTTT,CASSSRGDQPQHF
TRBJ2-1,NA,TRBV3-1/TRBV3-2,NA,TGTGCCAGCAGCCCGACCCGGGACTTTAAATTCTTC,CASSPTRDFKFF
TRBJ2-2,NA,TRBV30,NA,TGTGCCTGGAGTGTGCTTGCGCCAAGCTCCGGGGAGCTGTTTTTT,CAWSVLAPSSGELFF
TRBJ2-2,NA,TRBV2,NA,TGTGCCAGCCAGACAGGCCTTAACACCGGGGAGCTGTTTTTT,CASQTGLNTGELFF
TRBJ2-7,NA,TRBV29-1,NA,TGCAGCGTTCCAGGGCCCTCAGGAGGGCAGTACTTC,CSVPGPSGGQYF
TRBJ1-2,NA,TRBV6-5,NA,TGTGCCAGCACCTCAAAGGGGACGGGAGCTACTGGCTACACCTTC,CASTSKGTGATGYTF
TRBJ1-6,NA,TRBV28,TRBD1,TGTGCCAGCAGTCCCGCCCAGGGGGTTAATTCACCCCTCCACTTT,CASSPAQGVNSPLHF
TRBJ1-1,NA,TRBV6-5,NA,TGTGCCAGCACCGCCCCCTCAGGAGGGAGGGGTGAAGCTTTCTTT,CASTAPSGGRGEAFF
TRBJ2-1,NA,TRBV24-1,TRBD1,TGTGCCACCAGGGCGGGACAGGGGTACAATGAGCAGTTCTTC,CATRAGQGYNEQFF